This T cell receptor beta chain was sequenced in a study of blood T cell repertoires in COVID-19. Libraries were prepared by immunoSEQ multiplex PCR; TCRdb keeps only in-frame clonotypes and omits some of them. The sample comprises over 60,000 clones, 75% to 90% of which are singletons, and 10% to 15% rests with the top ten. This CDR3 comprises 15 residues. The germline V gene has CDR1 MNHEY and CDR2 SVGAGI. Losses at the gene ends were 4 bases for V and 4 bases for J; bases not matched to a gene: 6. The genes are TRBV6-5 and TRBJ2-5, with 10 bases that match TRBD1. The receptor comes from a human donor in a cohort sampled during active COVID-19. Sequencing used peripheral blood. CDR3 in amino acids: CASSSERDRGETQYF. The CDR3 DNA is TGTGCCAGCAGTTCTGAACGGGACAGGGGAGAGACCCAGTACTTC.